This T cell receptor (beta chain) was sequenced for a study of blood T cell repertoires in COVID-19 (dated by TCRdb to the early 2020s). In the study overall: Samples covering the acute and convalescent phases of COVID-19 were provided by collaborators in the United States, Italy and Spain. Subjects who had been exposed to COVID-19, were actively infected with it, or had recovered from it provided the deeply sampled blood TCRbeta repertoires that made up the dataset. The prospective study material was composed of cDNA or gDNA derived from T cells, B-cell-depleted T cells, or PBMCs. HLA class I and class II types, where available, came from metadata supplied by the sample provider rather than from assay-based typing. The repertoires were released in a freely available public database meant as a resource for research on the immune response to SARS-CoV-2. A de-identified subject ID, COVID-19 status, age in years and sex were almost always included in the sample metadata. The samples were drawn from the first 160 participants of the ongoing ImmuneRACE study and from 1,254 subjects provided by 6 global collaborators.

The immunoSEQ Assay, a bias-controlled multiplex PCR, was used to amplify TCRbeta CDR3 regions from genomic DNA. The authors' analysis ran thus. The number of nucleated cells in each sample was estimated from the amplification of reference gene primers within the assay. Sequence reads were collapsed and filtered to measure the absolute abundance of every unique TCRbeta CDR3 rearrangement. For each sample, productive Simpson clonality was calculated as the square root of Simpson's diversity index over productive rearrangements. Here the immuneACCESS table is served through TCRdb, limited to in-frame sequences with V and J called. Missing clones are a known gap in these copies; in checked studies unresolved V genes cover under half, and the rest lacks a known reason. V and J calls and clone size are copied from that table; D and trimming were computed from the DNA. The sample table holds some 80,000 clones, of which more than 65% were seen once. About 5.4% of the sample rests with the top ten.

The germline V gene specifies MDHEN as CDR1 and SYDVKM as CDR2. Relative to germline, V is 6 bases shorter and J is 3 bases shorter, with 23 bases between their ends. Inclusive of the bounding cysteine and phenylalanine, the CDR3 is 18 residues long. Of all the DNA, just the CDR3 is kept, 54 bases in frame from base 1. The collaborating institutions used their own protocols to collect whole blood in K2EDTA tubes. For TCRbeta analysis, collaborator samples were shipped as frozen whole blood, as isolated PBMCs, or as DNA extracted from either sample type. This clone has more than one count but fewer than ten. The specificity of this receptor is unknown. No quality values exist for individual bases; no much larger clone is one base distant. What the research found in general, with its limitations: The amount of clinical and demographic metadata varied by source and participant and was provided uncurated.

The receptor was isolated from a woman aged 80 or over with active or convalescent COVID-19. Recombination connected TRBV28 to TRBJ2-2; TRBD2 is possibly the D segment (6 matching bases). The sequencing sample was made of peripheral blood. CDR3 reads: CASSLQGPGPGDTGELFF. In nucleotides, the sequence is TGTGCCAGCAGCCTTCAGGGACCCGGACCGGGGGACACCGGGGAGCTGTTTTTT.